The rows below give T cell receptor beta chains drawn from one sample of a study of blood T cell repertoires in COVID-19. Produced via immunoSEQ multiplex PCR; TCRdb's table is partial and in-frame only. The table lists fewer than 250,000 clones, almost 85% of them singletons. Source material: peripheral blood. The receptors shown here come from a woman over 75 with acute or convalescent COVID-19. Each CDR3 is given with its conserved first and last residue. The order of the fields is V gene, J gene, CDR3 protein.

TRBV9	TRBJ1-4	CASRAGGPNEKLFF
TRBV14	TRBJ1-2	CASSRQNSYGYTF
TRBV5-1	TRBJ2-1	CASSSQGNEQFF
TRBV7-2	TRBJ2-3	CASSKDRGRVSRTDTQYF
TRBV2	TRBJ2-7	CASKREAYEQYF
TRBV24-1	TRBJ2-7	CATSKLTGLASYEQYF
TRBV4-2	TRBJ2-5	CASSQAAGGFETQYF
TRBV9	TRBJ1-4	CASSPTLGASQEKLFF
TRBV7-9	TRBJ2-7	CASSSAEYEQYF
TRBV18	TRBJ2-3	CASSPGLASTDTQYF
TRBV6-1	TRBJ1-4	CASSEEGGGWTNEKLFF
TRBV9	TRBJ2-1	CASSPFLAGEGNEQFF
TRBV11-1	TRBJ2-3	CASSPRDRDTDTQYF
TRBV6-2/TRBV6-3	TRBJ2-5	CASSYFTRASGETQYF
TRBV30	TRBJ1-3	CAWSRAGGGGNTIYF
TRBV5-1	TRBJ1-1	CASRSGTGVGSTEAFF
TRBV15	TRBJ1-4	CATSRVGGESEKLFF
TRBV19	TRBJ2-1	CASSLLTDAYNEQFF
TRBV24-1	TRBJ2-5	CATSDWGLAGKKETQYF
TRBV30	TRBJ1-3	CAWSAGGSGNTIYF
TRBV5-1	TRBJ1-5	CASSPGTGGSNQPQHF
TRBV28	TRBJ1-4	CASSLLRGQGPEKLFF
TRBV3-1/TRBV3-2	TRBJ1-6	CASSQDRIGVNSPLHF
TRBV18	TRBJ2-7	CASSPQQGAGTRDEQYF
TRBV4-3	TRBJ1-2	CASSQPGTGGLSYGYTF
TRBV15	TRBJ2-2	CATSPFGGGGSTGELFF
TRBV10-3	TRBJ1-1	CAISESSGAATEAFF
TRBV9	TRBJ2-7	CASSRGRADSYEQYF
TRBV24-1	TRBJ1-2	CATSDRDREELSYTF
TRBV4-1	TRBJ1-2	CASSRSGTGWRGYGYTF
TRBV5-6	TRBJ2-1	CASSRLHSGSSYNEQFF
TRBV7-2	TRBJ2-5	CASSFTVSGVQETQYF
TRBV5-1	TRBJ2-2	CASNTQWGGRITGELFF
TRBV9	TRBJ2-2	CASSGLGQGGTGELFF
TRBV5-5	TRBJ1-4	CASSLGQRTTNEKLFF
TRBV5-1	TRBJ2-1	CASSLGLAGVGEQFF
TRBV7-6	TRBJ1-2	CASRSNRDGYTF
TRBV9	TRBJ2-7	CASSVAPDSDEQYF
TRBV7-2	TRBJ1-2	CASSLSGGQGFGYTF
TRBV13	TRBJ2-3	CASSPRGGTDTQYF